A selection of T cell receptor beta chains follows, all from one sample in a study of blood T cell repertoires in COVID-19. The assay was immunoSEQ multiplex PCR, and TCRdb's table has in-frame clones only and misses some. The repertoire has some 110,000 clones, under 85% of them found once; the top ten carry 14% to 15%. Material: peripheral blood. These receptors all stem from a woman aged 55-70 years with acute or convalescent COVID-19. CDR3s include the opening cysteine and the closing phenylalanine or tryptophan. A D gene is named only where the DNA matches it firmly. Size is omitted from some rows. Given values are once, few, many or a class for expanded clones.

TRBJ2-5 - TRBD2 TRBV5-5 CASTLGSSGGVETQYF TGTGCCAGCACCCTAGGGTCCAGCGGGGGTGTGGAGACCCAGTACTTC
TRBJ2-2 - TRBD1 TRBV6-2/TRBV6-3 CASSYPRGQDTGELFF TGTGCCAGCAGTTACCCCAGGGGGCAGGACACCGGGGAGCTGTTTTTT
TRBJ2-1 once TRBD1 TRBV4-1 CASSRHRDRGDNEQFF TGCGCCAGCAGCCGGCACCGGGACAGGGGAGACAATGAGCAGTTCTTC
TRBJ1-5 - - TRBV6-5 CASSQLRGSQPQHF TGTGCCAGCAGTCAGCTCAGGGGCTCTCAGCCCCAGCATTTT
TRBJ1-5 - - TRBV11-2 CASSPAGSNQPQHF TGTGCCAGCAGCCCGGCGGGGAGCAATCAGCCCCAGCATTTT
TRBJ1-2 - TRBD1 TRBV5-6 CASSLFRGGQGLAGGTF TGTGCCAGCAGCTTGTTTCGAGGCGGACAGGGACTAGCCGGGGGCACCTTC
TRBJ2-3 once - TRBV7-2 CASSWAGRGALDTQYF TGTGCCAGCAGCTGGGCGGGAAGGGGAGCCCTAGATACGCAGTATTTT
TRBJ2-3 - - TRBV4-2 CASSQGRENTQYF TGTGCCAGCAGCCAAGGTAGGGAGAATACGCAGTATTTT
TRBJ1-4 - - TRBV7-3 CASSLTPSPTNEKLFF TGTGCCAGCAGCTTAACACCTAGCCCAACTAATGAAAAACTGTTTTTT
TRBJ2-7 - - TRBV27 CASSLRPRGSYEQYF TGTGCCAGCAGTTTAAGGCCCCGGGGCTCCTACGAGCAGTACTTC
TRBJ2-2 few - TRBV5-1 CASRSGDRTGELFF TGCGCCAGCAGATCTGGAGACAGGACCGGGGAGCTGTTTTTT
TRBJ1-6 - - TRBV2 CASSVGGSGSPLHF TGTGCCAGCAGCGTTGGAGGGTCAGGTTCACCCCTCCACTTT
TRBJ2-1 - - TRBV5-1 CASALEPSGEQFF TGCGCCAGTGCCCTAGAGCCTTCGGGTGAGCAGTTCTTC
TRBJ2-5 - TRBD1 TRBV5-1 CASSLGTGTGGWETQYF TGCGCCAGCAGCTTGGGGACCGGGACAGGGGGCTGGGAGACCCAGTACTTC
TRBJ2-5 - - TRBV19 CASSTPGAIIQETQYF TGTGCCAGTAGTACGCCAGGGGCTATCATCCAAGAGACCCAGTACTTC
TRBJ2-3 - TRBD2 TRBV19 CASSTRTSGRADTQYF TGTGCCAGTAGTACCCGGACTAGCGGGAGGGCAGATACGCAGTATTTT
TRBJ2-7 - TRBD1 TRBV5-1 CASSLVSGTGYEQYF TGCGCCAGCAGCTTGGTTTCCGGGACAGGGTACGAGCAGTACTTC
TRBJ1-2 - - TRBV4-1 CASSREPQGGRLVGGYTF TGCGCCAGCAGCCGGGAACCTCAGGGAGGGAGACTGGTCGGTGGCTACACCTTC
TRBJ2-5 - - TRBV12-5 CASSLVGTQYF TGTGCTAGTAGCCTAGTGGGGACCCAGTACTTC
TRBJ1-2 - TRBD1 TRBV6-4 CASSPEQGAYGYTF TGTGCCAGCAGTCCTGAACAGGGGGCGTACGGCTACACCTTC
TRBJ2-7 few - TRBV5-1 CASSLGDEQYF TGCGCCAGCAGCTTAGGGGACGAGCAGTACTTC
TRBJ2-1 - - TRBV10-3 CAIASGFDGNEQFF TGTGCCATCGCGTCGGGATTCGACGGCAATGAGCAGTTCTTC
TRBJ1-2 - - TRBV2 CASSRSDYGYTF TGTGCCAGCAGTCGGTCTGACTATGGCTACACCTTC
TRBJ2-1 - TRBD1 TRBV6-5 CASKLDRGGYEQFF TGTGCCAGCAAATTGGACAGGGGTGGGTATGAGCAGTTCTTC
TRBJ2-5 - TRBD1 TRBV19 CASSTPGQGETQYF TGTGCCAGTAGTACCCCCGGACAGGGAGAGACCCAGTACTTC
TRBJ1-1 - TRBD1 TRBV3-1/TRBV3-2 CASSQGGQGRGTEAFF TGTGCCAGCAGCCAAGGGGGACAGGGAAGAGGGACTGAAGCTTTCTTT
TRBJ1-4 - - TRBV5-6 CASSLAGEEKLFF TGTGCCAGCAGCTTGGCGGGGGAGGAAAAACTGTTTTTT
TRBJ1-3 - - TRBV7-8 CASSQQVSGNTIYF TGTGCCAGCAGCCAGCAGGTCTCTGGAAACACCATATATTTT
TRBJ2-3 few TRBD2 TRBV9 CASSEGLAGSFIDTQYF TGTGCCAGCAGCGAGGGACTAGCGGGGTCGTTTATAGATACGCAGTATTTT
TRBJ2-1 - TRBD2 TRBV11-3 CASSLRAGRTYNEQFF TGTGCCAGCAGTCTCCGAGCGGGACGAACCTACAATGAGCAGTTCTTC
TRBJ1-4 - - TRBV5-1 CASSLQGMHEKLFF TGCGCCAGCAGCTTGCAGGGTATGCATGAAAAACTGTTTTTT
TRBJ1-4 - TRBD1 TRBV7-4 CASRPRRGAVEKLFF TGTGCCAGCAGACCACGCAGGGGGGCGGTGGAAAAACTGTTTTTT
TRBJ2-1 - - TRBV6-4 CASSDVARRRDEQFF TGTGCCAGCAGTGATGTAGCCCGACGACGGGATGAGCAGTTCTTC
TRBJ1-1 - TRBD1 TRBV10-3 CAISPGGSDTEAFF TGTGCCATCAGCCCAGGGGGAAGCGACACTGAAGCTTTCTTT
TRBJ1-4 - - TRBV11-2 CASSLTGPTNEKLFF TGTGCCAGCAGCTTAACAGGGCCGACTAATGAAAAACTGTTTTTT
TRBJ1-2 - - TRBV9 CASSAWGSFYGYTF TGTGCCAGCAGCGCTTGGGGCAGCTTCTATGGCTACACCTTC
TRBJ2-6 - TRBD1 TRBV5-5 CASSRTGNSGANVLTF TGTGCCAGCAGTAGGACAGGGAACTCTGGGGCCAACGTCCTGACTTTC
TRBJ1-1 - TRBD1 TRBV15 CATSSSTGWYTEAFF TGTGCCACCAGCAGCTCGACAGGGTGGTACACTGAAGCTTTCTTT
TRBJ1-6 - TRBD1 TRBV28 CASRLSTGEGSPLHF TGTGCCAGCCGGCTCTCGACAGGGGAGGGTTCACCCCTCCACTTT
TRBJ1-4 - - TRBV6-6 CASSSTGINEKLFF TGTGCCAGCAGTTCGACAGGAATTAATGAAAAACTGTTTTTT
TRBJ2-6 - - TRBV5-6 CASSQFGNSSGANVLTF TGTGCCAGCAGCCAATTCGGAAACAGCTCTGGGGCCAACGTCCTGACTTTC